The 27 T cell receptor beta chains presented below share a single source sample, sequenced in a study of T cell responses to AZD1222 COVID-19 vaccine. Measured with immunoSEQ multiplex PCR; TCRdb has only the in-frame clones, and not every one. The table lists some 150,000 clones, approximately 92% of them singletons. The input for sequencing was peripheral blood, taken 28 days after the second AZD1222 dose. The source is an adult who received the AZD1222 COVID-19 vaccine.

The genes are TRBV5-1 and TRBJ2-7, with 7 bases identical to TRBD1. Germline CDR1 and CDR2: SGHRS and YFSETQ. The CDR3 runs to 13 residues. The V and J ends lost 6 bases and 2 bases, in that order; junction bases with no gene match: 5. The CDR3 sequence: CASTRDRTYEQYF. In DNA, the CDR3 is TGCGCCAGCACCAGGGACAGAACCTACGAGCAGTACTTC.

This clone was seen just once. This sequence joins TRBV11-2 and TRBJ2-1; 7 nucleotides match TRBD2. This CDR3 has 15 amino acids. Germline V gene lookup returns CDR1 SGHAT and CDR2 FQNNGV. J gave up 7 bases and V 5 bases, and 11 bases lay outside the gene matches. This CDR3 is CASSLGLAGVNEQFF. The CDR3, as DNA: TGTGCCAGCAGCCTGGGACTGGCGGGAGTAAATGAGCAGTTCTTC.

This chain uses TRBV10-3 with TRBJ2-2, with D possibly matching TRBD2 (5 bases). From germline, CDR1 is ENHRY and CDR2 SYGVKD. The CDR3 loop spans 14 amino acids. The V and J ends lost 2 bases and 6 bases respectively, with 10 bases between them. Here the CDR3 reads CAISETLAAGELFF. In DNA form, the CDR3 reads TGTGCCATCAGTGAGACCCTAGCCGCCGGGGAGCTGTTTTTT.

The CDR3 spells CASSIAGTGVEKLFF. The DNA for the CDR3 is TGCGCCAGCAGCATCGCCGGGACAGGGGTTGAAAAACTGTTTTTT. This chain joins TRBV5-1 and TRBJ1-4, with 10 nucleotides matching TRBD1. V shed 4 bases and J 7 bases; nucleotides not matched to a gene: 7. The CDR3 covers 15 residues. Per germline, CDR1 SGHRS and CDR2 YFSETQ. Full variable domain (remainder filled in from reference TRBV5-1 and TRBJ1-4): KAGVTQTPRYLIKTRGQQVTLSCSPISGHRSVSWYQQTPGQGLQFLFEYFSETQRNKGNFPGRFSGRQFSNSRSEMNVSTLELGDSALYLCASSIAGTGVEKLFFGSGTQLSVL.

The chain joins TRBV11-2 to TRBJ2-5; no clear D. The CDR3 spans 14 residues. Trimming took 1 base from V and 5 from J, leaving 11 bases between them. Per the germline V gene, CDR1 is SGHAT and CDR2 is FQNNGV. The CDR3 region has the DNA TGTGCCAGCAGCTTAGGCCCCACGTCGGAGACCCAGTACTTC. It translates to CASSLGPTSETQYF.

This chain joins TRBV7-6 and TRBJ2-5, with 11 bases matching TRBD2. The CDR3 contains 17 residues. The V gene's germline CDR1 is SGHVS and CDR2 FNYEAQ. Unmatched junction bases numbered 10, after V lost 2 bases and J lost 5 bases. Here the CDR3 reads CASSLNPLAGVGETQYF. As DNA, the CDR3 is TGTGCCAGCAGCTTAAACCCACTAGCGGGAGTGGGTGAGACCCAGTACTTC. Together with reference TRBV7-6 and TRBJ2-5, the CDR3 gives the full variable domain: GAGVSQSPRYKVTKRGQDVALRCDPISGHVSLYWYRQALGQGPEFLTYFNYEAQQDKSGLPNDRFSAERPEGSISTLTIQRTEQRDSAMYRCASSLNPLAGVGETQYFGPGTRLLVL.

V and J are TRBV28 and TRBJ1-2; no clear D gene. Per germline, CDR1 MDHEN and CDR2 SYDVKM. V lost 6 bases, J lost 7 bases, and 12 bases lay in between. There are 12 residues in the CDR3. CDR3 DNA sequence: TGTGCCAGCAGCCCTCCCGTGGTTGGCTACACCTTC. It is translated as CASSPPVVGYTF.

The chain combines TRBV5-1 with TRBJ2-1, with 11 bases identical to TRBD2. The V gene's germline CDR1 is SGHRS and CDR2 YFSETQ. The CDR3 is made up of 15 amino acids. The V and J ends lost 4 bases and 2 bases, in that order; junction bases with no gene match: 2. CDR3 nucleotide sequence: TGCGCCAGCAGCAAGACTAGCGGGGCCTACAATGAGCAGTTCTTC. Protein sequence: CASSKTSGAYNEQFF.

Comment on this clone: One end of the junction varies from germline; a read error may be responsible. The chain is built from TRBV19 and TRBJ1-4; perhaps TRBD1 as D (5 bases). The CDR3 loop spans 15 amino acids. Per the germline V gene, CDR1 is LNHDA and CDR2 is SQIVND (reference sequence). The CDR3 loop is CASSNGGRGNSFSSF. CDR3 bases: TGTGCCAGTAGTAACGGTGGACGGGGGAATTCGTTTTCGAGTTTT.

V is TRBV24-1 and J is TRBJ2-5; no firm D call. The V and J ends lost 2 bases and 0 bases respectively, with 9 bases between them. This CDR3 spans 15 amino acids. Germline CDR1 and CDR2: KGHDR and SFDVKD. The CDR3: CATSDSAVYQETQYF. CDR3 nucleotides: TGTGCCACCAGTGATTCTGCGGTGTACCAAGAGACCCAGTACTTC.

The chain carries TRBV30 and TRBJ1-6, with 9 bases identical to TRBD1. The CDR3 is 15 amino acids. Germline V gene data show CDR1 as GTSNPN and CDR2 as SVGIG (reference sequence). V shed 6 bases and J 12 bases; nucleotides not matched to a gene: 15. The CDR3 spells CACLPRTGDIIPLHF. As DNA, the CDR3 is TGTGCCTGCTTACCGAGGACAGGGGATATTATACCCCTCCACTTT.

The chain links TRBV4-3 to TRBJ1-2; 10 nucleotides align to TRBD1. CDR3 length: 16 residues. Germline assignment: CDR1 LGHNA and CDR2 YSLEER. The V segment lost 4 bases and the J segment 4 bases; nucleotides outside the gene matches: 9. In nucleotides, the CDR3 is TGCGCCAGCAGCCGGCAGACAGGGGGCGATGGCTATGGCTACACCTTC. The encoded protein is CASSRQTGGDGYGYTF.

The rearrangement uses TRBV18 and TRBJ1-1; D may be TRBD1 (5 bases). V lost 6 bases and J lost 0, with 8 bases in between. Germline values: CDR1 KGHSH, CDR2 LQKENI. The CDR3 covers 13 residues. CDR3 amino acids: CASSGALNTEAFF. CDR3 DNA sequence: TGTGCCAGCTCTGGGGCCTTGAACACTGAAGCTTTCTTT. Variable domain in full (rest from reference TRBV18 and TRBJ1-1): NAGVMQNPRHLVRRRGQEARLRCSPMKGHSHVYWYRQLPEEGLKFMVYLQKENIIDESGMPKERFSAEFPKEGPSILRIQQVVRGDSAAYFCASSGALNTEAFFGQGTRLTVV.

V and J are TRBV7-2 and TRBJ2-3; possible D gene TRBD1, 5 bases. The V and J ends lost 3 bases and 0 bases respectively, with 19 bases between them. The length of the CDR3 is 18 residues. The V gene's germline CDR1 is SGHTA and CDR2 FQGNSA. The CDR3 DNA is TGTGCCAGCAGCTTGACGGGTCCTAGGGGCCCTAGCACAGATACGCAGTATTTT. This sequence encodes CASSLTGPRGPSTDTQYF.

The chain carries TRBV4-1 and TRBJ2-7; no clear D gene. The germline V and J ends were trimmed by 0 bases and 4 bases, with 7 bases remaining between them. Germline V lookup: CDR1 MGHRA, CDR2 YSYEKL. The CDR3 is 13 residues long. The CDR3 sequence is CASSQDLGYEQYF. CDR3 DNA sequence: TGCGCCAGCAGCCAAGATCTGGGGTACGAGCAGTACTTC.

The chain uses TRBV18 and TRBJ1-2, with D possibly being TRBD1 (5 bases). CDR3 length: 17 amino acids. CDR1 is KGHSH and CDR2 is LQKENI in the germline V gene. V was shortened by 4 bases and J by 0 bases, with 18 bases between the two germline ends. This CDR3 is CASSLGTGGRANYGYTF. DNA for the CDR3: TGTGCCAGCTCACTAGGGACGGGGGGACGAGCTAACTATGGCTACACCTTC.

The chain combines TRBV29-1 with TRBJ1-5; D is undetermined. V dropped 3 bases and J dropped 5 bases, with 11 bases sitting between them. The CDR3 length is 13 residues. Germline CDR1 and CDR2: SQVTM and ANQGSEA. This CDR3 reads CSVEMQADQPQHF. DNA of the CDR3: TGCAGCGTTGAGATGCAGGCGGATCAGCCCCAGCATTTT.

This chain joins TRBV5-1 and TRBJ1-6; D perhaps matches TRBD1 (5 bases). V was cut by 0 bases and J by 3 bases, with 10 bases left in between. The germline gives CDR1 SGHRS, CDR2 YFSETQ. CDR3 length: 16 amino acids. CDR3 amino acids: CASSLAGDRYNSPLHF. DNA of the CDR3: TGCGCCAGCAGCTTGGCCGGGGACCGCTATAATTCACCCCTCCACTTT.

The J gene is TRBJ2-3, the V gene TRBV11-2; TRBD2 matches 7 bases. The V segment lost 4 bases and the J segment 3 bases; nucleotides outside the gene matches: 10. From germline, CDR1 is SGHAT and CDR2 FQNNGV. This CDR3 spans 16 amino acids. The CDR3 sequence: CASSSRASGPTDTQYF. In DNA form, the CDR3 reads TGTGCCAGCAGCTCCCGGGCTAGCGGTCCTACAGATACGCAGTATTTT.

The V gene is TRBV7-2, the J gene TRBJ2-7; the D call may be TRBD1 or TRBD2 (6 bases each). The CDR3 length is 17 residues. In germline, CDR1 is SGHTA, CDR2 FQGNSA. V gave up 5 bases and J gave up 1 base, with 21 bases separating them. The CDR3 loop reads CASSLRGARDMSYEQYF. The CDR3 nucleotides are TGTGCCAGCAGCCTCCGTGGGGCGCGGGACATGTCCTACGAGCAGTACTTC.

The chain has TRBV11-1 and TRBJ1-2; D is possibly TRBD1 (6 bases). V was trimmed by 4 bases and J by 2 bases, leaving 8 bases between them. Germline CDR1 SGHAT, CDR2 FQDESV (reference sequence). This CDR3 is 13 amino acids long. The CDR3 bases are TGTGCCAGCAGCTCACAGGGAAACTATGGCTACACCTTC. Protein product: CASSSQGNYGYTF.

This sequence joins TRBV27 and TRBJ1-1, with TRBD1 as a possible D gene (5 bases). This CDR3 region has 14 residues. With 5 bases removed from V and 5 bases from J, the gap between germline ends came to 15 bases. Germline CDR1 reads MNHEY; CDR2 reads SMNVEV (reference sequence). CDR3 region: CASSTAGGYTEAFF. The CDR3, as DNA: TGTGCCAGCAGTACCGCTGGGGGTTATACTGAAGCTTTCTTT.

V and J are TRBV9 and TRBJ1-3; D remains unclear. The CDR3 extends over 16 amino acids. Germline assignment: CDR1 SGDLS and CDR2 YYNGEE. V lost 0 bases, J lost 0 bases, and 10 bases lay in between. CDR3 nucleotides: TGTGCCAGCAGCGTAGGCCCCGGGAACTCTGGAAACACCATATATTTT. Its protein product is CASSVGPGNSGNTIYF.

This chain links TRBV27 with TRBJ2-7; D is ambiguous. This CDR3 comprises 14 residues. V was pared by 6 bases and J by 2 bases, with 14 bases between. Germline loops: CDR1 MNHEY, CDR2 SMNVEV (reference sequence). The CDR3 loop is CASSPRWPPYEQYF. The CDR3 nucleotides read TGTGCCAGCAGCCCCCGGTGGCCTCCCTACGAGCAGTACTTC.

This chain uses TRBV5-1 with TRBJ2-1, with a tentative D call TRBD1 (6 bases). Germline values: CDR1 SGHRS, CDR2 YFSETQ. This CDR3 spans 14 amino acids. V was clipped by 2 bases and J by 7 bases, with 13 bases between them. The CDR3 here is CASSLRTDANEQFF. DNA of the CDR3: TGCGCCAGCAGCTTAAGGACAGATGCTAATGAGCAGTTCTTC.

This chain links TRBV29-1 with TRBJ1-1; TRBD1 matches 11 bases. Germline-derived CDR1 and CDR2 are SQVTM and ANQGSEA. Trimming cost V 4 bases and J 3 bases; bases outside gene matches: 7. This CDR3 has 15 amino acids. CDR3 in DNA: TGCAGCGTTGGAGGACAGGGGGCTCGAGACACTGAAGCTTTCTTT. It yields the protein CSVGGQGARDTEAFF.

The chain recombines TRBV10-3 with TRBJ2-7, with D perhaps TRBD1 or TRBD2 (5 bases each). V lost 2 bases, J lost 3 bases, and 14 bases lay in between. The germline CDR1 and CDR2 sequences are ENHRY and SYGVKD. The CDR3 covers 15 residues. CDR3 in amino acids: CAISEGRQSYYEQYF. CDR3 DNA: TGTGCCATCAGTGAGGGGAGACAGAGTTACTACGAGCAGTACTTC.